The rows below give T cell receptor beta chains drawn from one sample of a study of blood T cell repertoires in COVID-19. Libraries were prepared by immunoSEQ multiplex PCR; TCRdb keeps only in-frame clonotypes and omits some of them. The table has tens of thousands of clones, over 75% seen once. The sequenced material came from peripheral blood. The receptors were sampled from a human donor with active COVID-19. The donor label of this sample is uncertain. The CDR3 runs from the conserved cysteine through the conserved F or W. D genes are given only for firm matches. The size of a clone is reported for some rows only, either as once, few or many, or as a class for expanded clones.

TRBJ2-3	-	TRBV9	-	CASSVELGGTDTQYF	TGTGCCAGCAGCGTAGAACTAGGTGGAACAGATACGCAGTATTTT
TRBJ1-5	-	TRBV5-5	-	CASSLEAGGRNQPQHF	TGTGCCAGCAGCTTGGAGGCGGGAGGCCGCAATCAGCCCCAGCATTTT
TRBJ1-5	-	TRBV2	-	CASSGRLNQPQHF	TGTGCCAGCAGTGGCAGGCTCAATCAGCCCCAGCATTTT
TRBJ2-1	once	TRBV4-3	-	CASSQDKESRVRQFF	TGCGCCAGCAGCCAAGATAAGGAGTCGCGGGTGAGACAGTTCTTC
TRBJ2-3	-	TRBV29-1	-	CSVETGSDTQYF	TGCAGCGTTGAAACAGGGTCAGATACGCAGTATTTT
TRBJ2-1	-	TRBV9	-	CASSVSGPNNEQFF	TGTGCCAGCAGCGTAAGCGGGCCGAACAATGAGCAGTTCTTC
TRBJ1-1	few	TRBV6-4	-	CASSRREMNTEAFF	TGTGCCAGCAGTCGAAGAGAGATGAACACTGAAGCTTTCTTT
TRBJ1-5	-	TRBV6-5	-	CASSSPGDRNQPQHF	TGTGCCAGCAGTAGTCCAGGGGATCGCAATCAGCCCCAGCATTTT
TRBJ1-2	few	TRBV3-1/TRBV3-2	-	CASSQDPRVYGYTF	TGTGCCAGCAGCCAAGATCCCAGGGTTTATGGCTACACCTTC
TRBJ2-1	-	TRBV5-1	-	CASSLGTATSEQFF	TGCGCCAGCAGCTTGGGGACAGCCACAAGTGAGCAGTTCTTC
TRBJ2-2	-	TRBV11-3	-	CASSHGATGELFF	TGTGCCAGCAGCCACGGAGCGACCGGGGAGCTGTTTTTT
TRBJ2-5	once	TRBV5-4	TRBD1	CASSPGQGNFGETQYF	TGTGCCAGCAGCCCGGGACAGGGTAATTTCGGAGAGACCCAGTACTTC
TRBJ2-5	-	TRBV19	TRBD2	CASSQGTRETQYF	TGTGCCAGTAGTCAAGGGACTAGAGAGACCCAGTACTTC
TRBJ1-5	once	TRBV29-1	-	CSVLVSNQPQHF	TGCAGCGTTTTAGTAAGCAATCAGCCCCAGCATTTT
TRBJ2-3	-	TRBV6-2/TRBV6-3	-	CASSAPQGVKTDTQYF	TGTGCCAGCAGTGCCCCACAGGGTGTGAAGACAGATACGCAGTATTTT
TRBJ2-7	-	TRBV7-3	TRBD2	CASSPTGGESEQYF	TGTGCCAGCAGCCCCACTGGGGGGGAAAGCGAGCAGTACTTC
TRBJ2-3	-	TRBV5-1	TRBD1	CASSLLDRVSSNTQYF	TGCGCCAGCAGCTTACTAGACAGGGTGTCATCAAATACGCAGTATTTT
TRBJ1-3	once	TRBV6-1	-	CASSEGGRISGNTIYF	TGTGCCAGCAGTGAAGGAGGTCGAATCTCTGGAAACACCATATATTTT
TRBJ1-4	-	TRBV2	TRBD1	CASTYRGESEKLFF	TGTGCCAGCACGTACAGGGGGGAAAGTGAAAAACTGTTTTTT
TRBJ2-1	-	TRBV19	TRBD2	CASSMGSGGRFYNEQFF	TGTGCCAGTAGTATGGGGAGCGGGGGTCGATTCTACAATGAGCAGTTCTTC
TRBJ1-2	-	TRBV7-9	-	CASSGPSGEYGYTF	TGTGCCAGCAGCGGCCCTAGCGGGGAGTATGGCTACACCTTC
TRBJ2-5	once	TRBV24-1	-	CATSDSFETQYF	TGTGCCACCAGTGATTCTTTCGAGACCCAGTACTTC
TRBJ2-5	few	TRBV4-2	TRBD2	CASSQERGGSETQYF	TGTGCCAGCAGCCAAGAGCGGGGGGGCTCTGAGACCCAGTACTTC
TRBJ1-1	once	TRBV10-3	TRBD1	CAISATGGTEAFF	TGTGCCATCAGTGCTACAGGGGGCACTGAAGCTTTCTTT
TRBJ2-3	-	TRBV5-4	-	CASSLGLELTDTQYF	TGTGCCAGCAGCTTGGGACTAGAACTCACAGATACGCAGTATTTT
TRBJ2-3	-	TRBV2	TRBD2	CASSKTSGTDTQYF	TGTGCCAGCAGTAAGACTAGCGGCACAGATACGCAGTATTTT
TRBJ2-7	-	TRBV18	TRBD2	CASSPAAGGTSGEQYF	TGTGCCAGCTCACCTGCAGCGGGAGGTACCTCTGGGGAGCAGTACTTC
TRBJ2-7	-	TRBV19	TRBD2	CASSIVGGEWEQYF	TGTGCCAGTAGTATAGTCGGGGGGGAGTGGGAGCAGTACTTC
TRBJ2-1	-	TRBV27	-	CASRIAYSYNEQFF	TGTGCCAGCCGAATAGCGTACTCCTACAATGAGCAGTTCTTC
TRBJ1-2	few	TRBV28	TRBD1	CASSLYRTGGGYGYTF	TGTGCCAGCAGTTTATACCGGACAGGGGGCGGCTATGGCTACACCTTC
TRBJ1-4	-	TRBV15	TRBD1	CATSTHLGDRGRWGTNEKLFF	TGTGCCACCAGCACCCACCTCGGGGACAGGGGGCGGTGGGGCACTAATGAAAAACTGTTTTTT
TRBJ2-7	-	TRBV7-9	-	CASSPRLILEKHSYEQYF	TGTGCCAGCAGCCCCAGGTTAATACTAGAAAAACACTCCTACGAGCAGTACTTC
TRBJ1-4	-	TRBV25-1	-	CASSDCIWGEKLFF	TGTGCCAGCAGTGATTGTATCTGGGGCGAAAAACTGTTTTTT
TRBJ1-4	-	TRBV5-1	TRBD1	CASSQTGSREKLFF	TGCGCCAGCAGCCAGACAGGGTCGAGAGAAAAACTGTTTTTT
TRBJ1-4	-	TRBV5-1	-	CASSLRGNANEKLFF	TGCGCCAGCAGCTTGCGAGGGAACGCTAATGAAAAACTGTTTTTT
TRBJ1-1	-	TRBV25-1	-	CASSEGAPGDTEAFF	TGTGCCAGCAGTGAAGGGGCGCCTGGGGACACTGAAGCTTTCTTT
TRBJ1-5	-	TRBV2	-	CASSPSGVNQPQHF	TGTGCCAGCAGTCCCTCAGGGGTAAATCAGCCCCAGCATTTT
TRBJ2-3	once	TRBV18	TRBD1	CASSPDRDPVTQYF	TGTGCCAGCTCACCGGACAGGGACCCAGTTACGCAGTATTTT
TRBJ2-1	-	TRBV11-3	TRBD2	CASSSTSGILSYNEQFF	TGTGCCAGCAGCTCGACTAGCGGGATTCTCTCCTACAATGAGCAGTTCTTC
TRBJ2-7	once	TRBV6-2/TRBV6-3	-	CASSYWDTSYEQYF	TGTGCCAGCAGTTACTGGGACACTTCCTACGAGCAGTACTTC
TRBJ1-2	-	TRBV9	-	CASSVGWGEGYGYTF	TGTGCCAGCAGCGTAGGCTGGGGAGAGGGCTATGGCTACACCTTC
TRBJ1-6	-	TRBV11-3	-	CASSFQGNNSPLHF	TGTGCCAGCAGCTTCCAGGGTAATAATTCACCCCTCCACTTT
TRBJ2-2	few	TRBV5-6	TRBD2	CASSWGGPGELFF	TGTGCCAGCAGCTGGGGAGGGCCCGGGGAGCTGTTTTTT
TRBJ1-5	-	TRBV10-3	-	CAISQDRNQPQHF	TGTGCCATCAGCCAGGATCGCAATCAGCCCCAGCATTTT
TRBJ2-7	-	TRBV14	-	CASGRQGLSYEQYF	TGTGCCAGCGGTCGGCAGGGGCTCTCCTACGAGCAGTACTTC
TRBJ2-3	once	TRBV4-2	TRBD2	CASSRTSGVTDTQYF	TGTGCCAGCAGCCGGACTAGCGGGGTAACAGATACGCAGTATTTT